Each of the 9 T cell receptor beta chains below was sequenced from the same sample in a study of blood T cell repertoires in COVID-19 (dated by TCRdb to 2019 to 2021). Library method: the immunoSEQ multiplex PCR assay. The source is immuneACCESS, and TCRdb retained only in-frame sequences with V and J called. Part of the clones is not carried over; for the studies checked, unresolved V genes explain less than half of this, and the remainder is unexplained. Present in this sample are some 64,000 clones, approximately 88% of which were seen just once. The ten largest clones represent 15% to 20% of the sample. Material for sequencing was peripheral blood. The receptors were sampled from a man aged 55 to 70 with COVID-19, enrolled during active disease.

This clone was observed a single time. The chain is built from TRBV4-2 and TRBJ2-1; 8 bases fit TRBD2. The V segment lost 0 bases and the J segment 9 bases; nucleotides outside the gene matches: 7. Per germline, CDR1 LGHNA and CDR2 YNFKEQ. This CDR3 has 15 residues. The CDR3 sequence: CASSQEGTRGGEQFF. Here the CDR3 DNA reads TGTGCCAGCAGCCAAGAAGGGACTAGAGGCGGTGAGCAGTTCTTC.

The chain couples TRBV5-1 to TRBJ2-3, with 7 nucleotides matching TRBD2. Germline lookup yields CDR1 SGHRS and CDR2 YFSETQ. The CDR3 spans 15 residues. Trimming removed 1 base from V and 0 bases from J; junction bases left unmatched: 2. The DNA for the CDR3 is TGCGCCAGCAGCTTGAGGGACTACAGCACAGATACGCAGTATTTT. It codes for CASSLRDYSTDTQYF.

CDR3 region: CASSQSMRDSPLHF. The CDR3 DNA reads as TGTGCCAGCAGCCAATCGATGAGGGATTCACCCCTCCACTTT. The rearrangement uses TRBV16 and TRBJ1-6; D is unclear. The germline V and J ends were trimmed by 0 bases and 8 bases, with 8 bases remaining between them. The CDR3 length is 14 residues. Germline CDR1 and CDR2: KGHSY and FQNENV.

This clone was found a few times. The chain recombines TRBV18 with TRBJ1-2; possibly TRBD1 for D (5 bases). Deletions cut 5 bases from V and 2 bases from J, with 18 bases between. The CDR3 extends over 16 amino acids. The germline V gene encodes CDR1 KGHSH and CDR2 LQKENI. The CDR3 DNA reads TGTGCCAGCTCATCCCTCAAGGGGTCGGACAACTATGGCTACACCTTC. Translation: CASSSLKGSDNYGYTF.

The count of this clone is one. This chain joins TRBV18 and TRBJ1-1; weak D call: TRBD1 (6 bases). The V gene's germline CDR1 is KGHSH and CDR2 LQKENI. This CDR3 has 14 amino acids. V gave up 3 bases and J gave up 5 bases, with 13 bases separating them. DNA of the CDR3: TGTGCCAGCTCACCTTCAGGGGTAGGGACTGAAGCTTTCTTT. This translates into CASSPSGVGTEAFF.

The chain joins TRBV28 to TRBJ2-2; D might be TRBD2 (6 bases). Trimming removed 8 bases at V and 7 bases at J, with 17 bases between. Germline values: CDR1 MDHEN, CDR2 SYDVKM. This CDR3 spans 14 amino acids. The CDR3 DNA follows: TGTGCCAGCGGCCGGGAGATTCGGGGCGGGGAGCTGTTTTTT. Encoded protein: CASGREIRGGELFF.

In its sample, this clone was seen a few times. V and J are TRBV4-2 and TRBJ2-3, with 11 bases that match TRBD2. CDR1 LGHNA and CDR2 YNFKEQ come from the germline V gene. V shed 1 base and J 10 bases; nucleotides not matched to a gene: 16. The CDR3 loop spans 18 amino acids. The CDR3 loop is CASSQVPLAGGPPIAQYF. Here the CDR3 DNA reads TGTGCCAGCAGCCAAGTCCCCCTAGCGGGGGGCCCCCCTATTGCGCAGTATTTT.

The V gene is TRBV12-3 or TRBV12-4, the J gene TRBJ1-5; D is uncertain. Trimming removed 1 base at V and 7 bases at J, with 8 bases between. The CDR3 consists of 13 residues. The CDR3: CASSLGGGQPQHF. CDR3 nucleotide sequence: TGTGCCAGCAGTTTAGGTGGAGGCCAGCCCCAGCATTTT.

The rearrangement joins TRBV7-4 to TRBJ1-3; D remains ambiguous. Germline V gene lookup returns CDR1 SGHVT and CDR2 SQSDAQ. The CDR3 contains 17 residues. V was pared by 0 bases and J by 0 bases, with 12 bases between. The CDR3 bases are TGTGCCAGCAGCTTAGCGGCCACAACCTTCTCTGGAAACACCATATATTTT. It is translated as CASSLAATTFSGNTIYF.